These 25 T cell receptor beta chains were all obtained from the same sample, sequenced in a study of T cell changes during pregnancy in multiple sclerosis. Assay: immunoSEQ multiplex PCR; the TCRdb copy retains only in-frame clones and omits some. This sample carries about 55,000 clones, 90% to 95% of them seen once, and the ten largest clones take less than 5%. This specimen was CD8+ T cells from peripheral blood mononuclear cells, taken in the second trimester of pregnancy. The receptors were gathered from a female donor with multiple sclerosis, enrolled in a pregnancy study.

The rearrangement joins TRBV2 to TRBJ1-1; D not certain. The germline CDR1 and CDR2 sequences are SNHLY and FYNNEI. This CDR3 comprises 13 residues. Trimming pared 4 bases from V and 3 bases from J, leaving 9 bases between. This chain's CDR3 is CASSAGKYTEAFF. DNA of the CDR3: TGTGCCAGCAGTGCGGGGAAGTACACTGAAGCTTTCTTT.

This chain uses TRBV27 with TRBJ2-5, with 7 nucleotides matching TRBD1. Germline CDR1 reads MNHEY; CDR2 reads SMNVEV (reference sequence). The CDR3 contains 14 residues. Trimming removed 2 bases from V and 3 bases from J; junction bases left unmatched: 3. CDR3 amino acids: CASSLRDREETQYF. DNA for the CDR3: TGTGCCAGCAGTTTAAGGGACAGAGAAGAGACCCAGTACTTC.

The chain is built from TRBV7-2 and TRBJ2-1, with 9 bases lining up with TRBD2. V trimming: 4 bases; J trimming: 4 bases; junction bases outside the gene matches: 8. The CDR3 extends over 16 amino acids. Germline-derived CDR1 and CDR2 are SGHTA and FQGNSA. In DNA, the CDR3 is TGTGCCAGCAGCTCTGTCGCGGGGGGGATTTACAATGAGCAGTTCTTC. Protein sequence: CASSSVAGGIYNEQFF.

The CDR3 reads CASRPAGLYNEQFF. CDR3 in DNA: TGTGCAAGTCGCCCCGCCGGACTCTACAATGAGCAGTTCTTC. The rearrangement links TRBV12-2 to TRBJ2-1; the tabulated D call, TRBD2, remains unverified against the DNA. TRBV12-2 is labeled a pseudogene. This CDR3 region has 14 residues.

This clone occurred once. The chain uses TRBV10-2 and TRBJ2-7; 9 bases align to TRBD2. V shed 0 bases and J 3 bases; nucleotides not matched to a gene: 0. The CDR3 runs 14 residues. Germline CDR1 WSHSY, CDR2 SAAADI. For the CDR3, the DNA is TGCGCCAGCAGTGAGTCAGCGGGGGGCTACGAGCAGTACTTC. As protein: CASSESAGGYEQYF.

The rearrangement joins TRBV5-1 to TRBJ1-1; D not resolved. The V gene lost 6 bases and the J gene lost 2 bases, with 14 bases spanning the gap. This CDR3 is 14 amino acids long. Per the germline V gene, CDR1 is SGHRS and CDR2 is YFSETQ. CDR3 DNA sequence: TGCGCCAGCAATCTGGGGAGGGAAAACACTGAAGCTTTCTTT. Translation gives CASNLGRENTEAFF.

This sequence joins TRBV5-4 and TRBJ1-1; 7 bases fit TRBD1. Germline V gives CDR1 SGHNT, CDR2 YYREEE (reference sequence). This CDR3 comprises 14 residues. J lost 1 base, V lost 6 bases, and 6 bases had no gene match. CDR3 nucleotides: TGTGCCAGCACGTTTTCAGGGGGGAACACTGAAGCTTTCTTT. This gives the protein CASTFSGGNTEAFF.

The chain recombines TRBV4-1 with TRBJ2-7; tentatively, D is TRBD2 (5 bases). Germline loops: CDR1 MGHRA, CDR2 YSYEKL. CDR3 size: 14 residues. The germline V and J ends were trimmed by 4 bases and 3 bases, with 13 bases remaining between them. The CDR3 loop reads CASSPSPGYYEQYF. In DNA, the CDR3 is TGCGCCAGCAGCCCTTCACCGGGATACTACGAGCAGTACTTC.

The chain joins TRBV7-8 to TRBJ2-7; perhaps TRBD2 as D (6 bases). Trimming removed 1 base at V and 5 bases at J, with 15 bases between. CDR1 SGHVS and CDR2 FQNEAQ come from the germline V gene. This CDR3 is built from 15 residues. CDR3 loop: CASSLGSTSFDEQYF. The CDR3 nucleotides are TGTGCCAGCAGCTTAGGGTCGACTAGTTTTGACGAGCAGTACTTC.

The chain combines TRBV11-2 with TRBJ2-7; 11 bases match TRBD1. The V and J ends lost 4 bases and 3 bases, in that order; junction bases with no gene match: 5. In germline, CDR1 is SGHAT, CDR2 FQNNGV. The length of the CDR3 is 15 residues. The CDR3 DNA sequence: TGTGCCAGCAGCTCTTTTGGGACAGGGGGCTACGAGCAGTACTTC. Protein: CASSSFGTGGYEQYF.

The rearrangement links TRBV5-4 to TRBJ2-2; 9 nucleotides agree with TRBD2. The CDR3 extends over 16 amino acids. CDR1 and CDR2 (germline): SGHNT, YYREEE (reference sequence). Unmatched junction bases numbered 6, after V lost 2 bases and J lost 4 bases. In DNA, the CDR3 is TGTGCCAGCAGCTTCTTCGGCGGGAGGGGCACCGGGGAGCTGTTTTTT. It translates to CASSFFGGRGTGELFF. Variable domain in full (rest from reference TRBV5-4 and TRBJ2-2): ETGVTQSPTHLIKTRGQQVTLRCSSQSGHNTVSWYQQALGQGPQFIFQYYREEENGRGNFPPRFSGLQFPNYSSELNVNALELDDSALYLCASSFFGGRGTGELFFGEGSRLTVL.

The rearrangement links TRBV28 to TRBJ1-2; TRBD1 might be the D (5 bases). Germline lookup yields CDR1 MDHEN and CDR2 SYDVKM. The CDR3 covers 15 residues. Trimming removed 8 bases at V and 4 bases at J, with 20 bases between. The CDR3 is CASARQGSLGYGYTF. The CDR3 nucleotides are TGTGCCAGCGCCAGGCAGGGCAGTCTGGGCTATGGCTACACCTTC.

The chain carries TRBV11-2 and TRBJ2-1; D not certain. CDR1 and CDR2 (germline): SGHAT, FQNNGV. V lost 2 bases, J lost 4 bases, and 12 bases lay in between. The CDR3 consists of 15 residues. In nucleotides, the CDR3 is TGTGCCAGCAGCTTATCGGTAGCAGCTTACAATGAGCAGTTCTTC. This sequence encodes CASSLSVAAYNEQFF.

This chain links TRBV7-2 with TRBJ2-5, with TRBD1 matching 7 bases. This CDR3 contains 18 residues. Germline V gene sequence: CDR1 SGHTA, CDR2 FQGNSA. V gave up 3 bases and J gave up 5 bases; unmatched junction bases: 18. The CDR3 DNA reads TGTGCCAGCAGCTTCCCCGGGACAGCGAACTATCATCGGGAGACCCAGTACTTC. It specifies CASSFPGTANYHRETQYF.

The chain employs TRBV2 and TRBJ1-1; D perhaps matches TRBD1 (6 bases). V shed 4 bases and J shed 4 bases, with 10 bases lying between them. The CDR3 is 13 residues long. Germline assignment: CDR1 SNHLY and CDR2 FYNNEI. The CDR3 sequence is CASSAGVSTEAFF. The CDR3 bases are TGTGCCAGCAGTGCAGGGGTAAGCACTGAAGCTTTCTTT.

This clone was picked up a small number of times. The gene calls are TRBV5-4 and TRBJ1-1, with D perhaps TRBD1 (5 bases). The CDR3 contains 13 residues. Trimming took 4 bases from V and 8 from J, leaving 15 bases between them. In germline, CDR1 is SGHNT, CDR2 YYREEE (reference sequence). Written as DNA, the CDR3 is TGTGCCAGCAGCGTACGCGGGACCCGGGAAGCTTTCTTT. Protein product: CASSVRGTREAFF.

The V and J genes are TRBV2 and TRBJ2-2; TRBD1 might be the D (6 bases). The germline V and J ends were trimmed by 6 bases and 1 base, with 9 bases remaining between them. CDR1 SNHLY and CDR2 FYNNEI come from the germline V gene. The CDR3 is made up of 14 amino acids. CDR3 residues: CASRQGQNTGELFF. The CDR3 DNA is TGTGCCAGCAGACAGGGACAGAACACCGGGGAGCTGTTTTTT.

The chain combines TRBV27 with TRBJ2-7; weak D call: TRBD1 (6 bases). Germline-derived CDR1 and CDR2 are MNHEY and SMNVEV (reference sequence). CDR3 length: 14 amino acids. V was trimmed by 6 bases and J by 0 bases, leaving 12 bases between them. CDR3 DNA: TGTGCCAGCAGATGGGACATGAGCTCCTACGAGCAGTACTTC. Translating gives CASRWDMSSYEQYF.

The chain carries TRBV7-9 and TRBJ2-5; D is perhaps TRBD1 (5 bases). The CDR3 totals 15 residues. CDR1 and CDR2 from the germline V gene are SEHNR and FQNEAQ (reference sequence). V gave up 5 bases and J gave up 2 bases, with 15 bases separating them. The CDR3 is CASSRQAGSQETQYF. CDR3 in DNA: TGTGCCAGCAGCCGTCAGGCAGGGTCTCAAGAGACCCAGTACTTC.

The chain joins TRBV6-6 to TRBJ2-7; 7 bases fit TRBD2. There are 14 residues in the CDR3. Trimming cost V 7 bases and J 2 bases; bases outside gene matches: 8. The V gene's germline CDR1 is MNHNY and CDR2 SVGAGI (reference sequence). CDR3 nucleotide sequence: TGTGCCAGCAAACCTAGCGGATCGACCTACGAGCAGTACTTC. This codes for CASKPSGSTYEQYF.

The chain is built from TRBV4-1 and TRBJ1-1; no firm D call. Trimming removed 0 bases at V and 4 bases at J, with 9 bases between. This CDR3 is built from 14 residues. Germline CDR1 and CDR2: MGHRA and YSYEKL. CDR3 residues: CASSQDHGSTEAFF. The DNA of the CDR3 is TGCGCCAGCAGCCAAGATCATGGGAGCACTGAAGCTTTCTTT.

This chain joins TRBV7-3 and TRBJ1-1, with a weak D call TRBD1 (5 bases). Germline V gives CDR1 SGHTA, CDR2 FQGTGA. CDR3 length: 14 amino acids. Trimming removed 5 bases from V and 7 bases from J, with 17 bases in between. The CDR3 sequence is CASSPIPWGGEAFF. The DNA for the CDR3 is TGTGCCAGCAGCCCCATCCCCTGGGGGGGTGAAGCTTTCTTT.

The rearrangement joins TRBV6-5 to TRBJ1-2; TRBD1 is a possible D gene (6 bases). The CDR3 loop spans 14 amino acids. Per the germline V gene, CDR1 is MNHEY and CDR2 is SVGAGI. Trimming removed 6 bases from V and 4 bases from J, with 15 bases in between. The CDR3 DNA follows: TGTGCCAGCAGAATCGATGACAGGCCCTATGGCTACACCTTC. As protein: CASRIDDRPYGYTF.

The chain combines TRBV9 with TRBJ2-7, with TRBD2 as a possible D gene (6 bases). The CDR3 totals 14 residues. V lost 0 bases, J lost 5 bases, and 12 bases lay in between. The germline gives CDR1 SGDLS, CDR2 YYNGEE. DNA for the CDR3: TGTGCCAGCAGCGTAGCGGGAGAGGGGAACGAGCAGTACTTC. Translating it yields CASSVAGEGNEQYF.

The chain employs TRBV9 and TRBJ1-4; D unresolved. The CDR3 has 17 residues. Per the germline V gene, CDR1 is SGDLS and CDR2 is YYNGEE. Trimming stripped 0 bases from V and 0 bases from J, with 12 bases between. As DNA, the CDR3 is TGTGCCAGCAGCGTAGAACAGTCTTACGCAACTAATGAAAAACTGTTTTTT. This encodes CASSVEQSYATNEKLFF.